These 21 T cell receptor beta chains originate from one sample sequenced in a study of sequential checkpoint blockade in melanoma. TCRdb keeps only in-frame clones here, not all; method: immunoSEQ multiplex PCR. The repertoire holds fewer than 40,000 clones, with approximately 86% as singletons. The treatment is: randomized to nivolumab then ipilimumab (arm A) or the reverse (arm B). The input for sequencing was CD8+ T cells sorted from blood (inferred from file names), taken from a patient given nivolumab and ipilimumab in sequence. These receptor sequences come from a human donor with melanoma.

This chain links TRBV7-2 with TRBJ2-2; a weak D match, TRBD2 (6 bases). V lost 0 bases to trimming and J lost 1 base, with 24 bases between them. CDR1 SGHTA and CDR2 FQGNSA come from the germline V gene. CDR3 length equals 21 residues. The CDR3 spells CASSLASGWEAGVVNTGELFF. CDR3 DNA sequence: TGTGCCAGCAGCTTAGCCTCGGGGTGGGAGGCCGGGGTGGTGAACACCGGGGAGCTGTTTTTT.

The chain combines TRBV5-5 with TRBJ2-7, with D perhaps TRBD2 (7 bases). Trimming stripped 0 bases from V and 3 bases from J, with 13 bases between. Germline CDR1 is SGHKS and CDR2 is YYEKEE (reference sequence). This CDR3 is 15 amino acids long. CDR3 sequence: CASSLDVGGHYEQYF. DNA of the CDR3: TGTGCCAGCAGCTTGGACGTCGGGGGGCACTACGAGCAGTACTTC.

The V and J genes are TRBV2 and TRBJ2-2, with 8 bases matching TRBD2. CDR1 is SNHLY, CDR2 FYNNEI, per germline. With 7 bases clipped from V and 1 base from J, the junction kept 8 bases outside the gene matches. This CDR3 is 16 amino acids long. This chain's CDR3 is CASNLEGLENTGELFF. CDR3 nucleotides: TGTGCCAGCAATCTGGAGGGACTAGAGAACACCGGGGAGCTGTTTTTT.

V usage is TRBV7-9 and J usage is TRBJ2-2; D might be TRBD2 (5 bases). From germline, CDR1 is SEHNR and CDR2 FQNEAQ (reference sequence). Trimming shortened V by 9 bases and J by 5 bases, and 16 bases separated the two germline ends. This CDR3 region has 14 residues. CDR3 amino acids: CASGSRTQTGELFF. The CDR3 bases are TGTGCCAGTGGGAGCCGAACCCAGACCGGGGAGCTGTTTTTT.

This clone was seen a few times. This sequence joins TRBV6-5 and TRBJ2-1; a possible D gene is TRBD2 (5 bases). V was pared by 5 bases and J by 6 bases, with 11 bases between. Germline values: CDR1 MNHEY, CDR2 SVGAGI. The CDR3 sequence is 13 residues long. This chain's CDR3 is CASSSSSPNEQFF. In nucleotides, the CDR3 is TGTGCCAGCAGTAGCTCTAGCCCCAATGAGCAGTTCTTC.

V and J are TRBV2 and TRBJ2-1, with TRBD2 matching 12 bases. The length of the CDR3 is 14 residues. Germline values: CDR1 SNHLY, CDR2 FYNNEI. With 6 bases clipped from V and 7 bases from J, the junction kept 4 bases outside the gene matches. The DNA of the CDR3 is TGTGCCAGCAGGTCTAGCGGGGGGGCAAATGAGCAGTTCTTC. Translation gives CASRSSGGANEQFF.

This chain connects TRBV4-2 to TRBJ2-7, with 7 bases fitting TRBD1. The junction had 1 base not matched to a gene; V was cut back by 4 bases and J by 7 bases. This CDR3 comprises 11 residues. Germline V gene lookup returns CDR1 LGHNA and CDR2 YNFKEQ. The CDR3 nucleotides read TGTGCCAGCAGCCTGGACAGGGAGCAGTACTTC. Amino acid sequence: CASSLDREQYF.

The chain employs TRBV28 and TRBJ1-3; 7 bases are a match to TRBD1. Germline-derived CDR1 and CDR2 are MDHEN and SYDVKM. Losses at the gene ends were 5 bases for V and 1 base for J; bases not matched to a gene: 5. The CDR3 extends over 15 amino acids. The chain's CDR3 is CASSRAGGSGNTIYF. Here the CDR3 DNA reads TGTGCCAGCAGTCGCGCAGGGGGTTCTGGAAACACCATATATTTT. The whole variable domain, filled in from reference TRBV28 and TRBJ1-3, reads DVKVTQSSRYLVKRTGEKVFLECVQDMDHENMFWYRQDPGLGLRLIYFSYDVKMKEKGDIPEGYSVSREKKERFSLILESASTNQTSMYLCASSRAGGSGNTIYFGEGSWLTVV.

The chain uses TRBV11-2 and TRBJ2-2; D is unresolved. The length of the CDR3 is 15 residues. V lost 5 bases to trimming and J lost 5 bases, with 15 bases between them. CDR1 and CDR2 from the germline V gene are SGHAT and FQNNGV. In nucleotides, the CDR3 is TGTGCCAGCAGCCTATGGGCACGGAAGACCGGGGAGCTGTTTTTT. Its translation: CASSLWARKTGELFF.

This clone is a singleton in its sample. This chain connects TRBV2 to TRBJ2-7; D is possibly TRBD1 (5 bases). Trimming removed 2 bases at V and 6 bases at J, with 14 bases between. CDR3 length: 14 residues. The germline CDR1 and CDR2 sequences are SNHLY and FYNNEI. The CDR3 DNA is TGTGCCAGCAGTGAATCGCAGGGTTTCGGCGAGCAGTACTTC. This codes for CASSESQGFGEQYF.

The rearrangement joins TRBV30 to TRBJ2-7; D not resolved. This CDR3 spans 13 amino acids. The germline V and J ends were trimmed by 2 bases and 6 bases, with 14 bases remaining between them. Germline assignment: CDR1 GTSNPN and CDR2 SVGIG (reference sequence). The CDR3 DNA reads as TGTGCCTGGAGTCCGACAACGCTGGGCGAGCAGTACTTC. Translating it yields CAWSPTTLGEQYF.

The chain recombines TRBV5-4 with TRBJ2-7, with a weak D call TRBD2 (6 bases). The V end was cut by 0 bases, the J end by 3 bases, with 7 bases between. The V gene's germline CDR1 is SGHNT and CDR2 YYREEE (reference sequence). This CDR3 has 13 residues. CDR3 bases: TGTGCCAGCAGCTTGGGGAGGGACTACGAGCAGTACTTC. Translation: CASSLGRDYEQYF.

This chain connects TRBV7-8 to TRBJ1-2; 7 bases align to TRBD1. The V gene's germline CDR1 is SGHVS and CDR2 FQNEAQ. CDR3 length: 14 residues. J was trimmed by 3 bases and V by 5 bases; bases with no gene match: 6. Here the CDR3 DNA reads TGTGCCAGCAGCGGTCCGGGACAGCACTATGGCTACACCTTC. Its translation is CASSGPGQHYGYTF.

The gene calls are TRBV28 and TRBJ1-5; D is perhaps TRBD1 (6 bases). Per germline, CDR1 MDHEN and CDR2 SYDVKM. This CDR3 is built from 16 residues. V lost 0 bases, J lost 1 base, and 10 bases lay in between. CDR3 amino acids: CASSLWAGASNQPQHF. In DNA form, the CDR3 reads TGTGCCAGCAGTTTATGGGCAGGGGCAAGCAATCAGCCCCAGCATTTT.

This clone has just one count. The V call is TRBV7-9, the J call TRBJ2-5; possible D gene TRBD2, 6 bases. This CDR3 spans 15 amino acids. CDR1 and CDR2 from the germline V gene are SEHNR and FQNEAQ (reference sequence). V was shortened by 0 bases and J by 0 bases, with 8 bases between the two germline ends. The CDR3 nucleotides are TGTGCCAGCAGCTTAGCTTGGGGGGACCAAGAGACCCAGTACTTC. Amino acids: CASSLAWGDQETQYF.

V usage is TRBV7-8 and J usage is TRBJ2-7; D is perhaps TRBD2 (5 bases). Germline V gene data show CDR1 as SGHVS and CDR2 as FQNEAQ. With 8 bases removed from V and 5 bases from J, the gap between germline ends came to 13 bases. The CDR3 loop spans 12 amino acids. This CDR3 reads CASQLALDEQYF. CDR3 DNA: TGTGCCAGCCAGCTAGCCCTAGACGAGCAGTACTTC. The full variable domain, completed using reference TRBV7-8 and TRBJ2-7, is GAGVSQSPRYKVAKRGQDVALRCDPISGHVSLFWYQQALGQGPEFLTYFQNEAQLDKSGLPSDRFFAERPEGSVSTLKIQRTQQEDSAVYLCASQLALDEQYFGPGTRLTVT.

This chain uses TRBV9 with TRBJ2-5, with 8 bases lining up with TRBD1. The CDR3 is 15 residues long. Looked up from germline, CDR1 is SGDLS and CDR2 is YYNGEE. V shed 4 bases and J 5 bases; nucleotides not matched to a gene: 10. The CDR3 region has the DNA TGTGCCAGCAGCCCCTACGACCAGGGGGCTGAGACCCAGTACTTC. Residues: CASSPYDQGAETQYF. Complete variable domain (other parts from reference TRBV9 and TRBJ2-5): DSGVTQTPKHLITATGQRVTLRCSPRSGDLSVYWYQQSLDQGLQFLIQYYNGEERAKGNILERFSAQQFPDLHSELNLSSLELGDSALYFCASSPYDQGAETQYFGPGTRLLVL.

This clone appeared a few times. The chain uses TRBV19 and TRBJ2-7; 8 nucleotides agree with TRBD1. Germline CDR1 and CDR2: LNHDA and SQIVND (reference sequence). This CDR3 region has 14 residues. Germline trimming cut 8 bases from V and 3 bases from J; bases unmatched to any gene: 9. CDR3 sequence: CASGDRGGVYEQYF. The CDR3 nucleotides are TGTGCCAGTGGAGACAGGGGAGGAGTCTACGAGCAGTACTTC.

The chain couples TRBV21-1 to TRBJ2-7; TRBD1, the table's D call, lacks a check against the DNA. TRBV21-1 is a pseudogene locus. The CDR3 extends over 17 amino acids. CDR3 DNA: TGTGCCAGCAGCAACGTGAGATCAGGGGGCCAAAACTACGAGCAGTACTTC. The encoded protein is CASSNVRSGGQNYEQYF.

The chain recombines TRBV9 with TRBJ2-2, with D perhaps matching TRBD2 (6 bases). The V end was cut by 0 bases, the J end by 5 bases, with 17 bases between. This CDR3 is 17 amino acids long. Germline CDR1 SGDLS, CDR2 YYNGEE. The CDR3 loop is CASSVEPAPGRTGELFF. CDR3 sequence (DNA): TGTGCCAGCAGCGTAGAACCTGCTCCGGGGAGGACCGGGGAGCTGTTTTTT.

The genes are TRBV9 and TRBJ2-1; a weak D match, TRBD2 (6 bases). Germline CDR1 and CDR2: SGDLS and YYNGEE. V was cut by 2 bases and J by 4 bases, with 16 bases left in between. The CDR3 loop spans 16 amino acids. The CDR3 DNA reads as TGTGCCAGCAGCGTCTTCGGTAGCGGAGTATACAATGAGCAGTTCTTC. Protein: CASSVFGSGVYNEQFF.